The 12 T cell receptor beta chains reported below all come from one sample, sequenced in a study of blood T cell repertoires in COVID-19 (TCRdb year 2020). The library was built by means of the immunoSEQ multiplex PCR assay. In TCRdb, the immuneACCESS table is reduced to in-frame sequences with V and J assigned. These tables do not hold every clone; where another copy was compared, an unresolved V gene accounts for under half, and the others remain unexplained. In all, the sample holds approximately 190,000 clones, and 80% to 90% of those were seen once. Clones ranked in the top ten supply 4% to 6% of the sample. The material sequenced was peripheral blood. These receptors were obtained from a woman aged 70-85 years with active or convalescent COVID-19.

This chain joins TRBV23-1 and TRBJ2-1; 12 nucleotides line up with TRBD2. TRBV23-1 is known as an ORF, though its function is uncertain. V shed 4 bases and J 12 bases; nucleotides not matched to a gene: 22. The CDR3 totals 19 residues. This chain's CDR3 is CASSPQRETSGSWAVWQFF. The CDR3 DNA follows: TGCGCCAGCAGTCCGCAACGTGAGACTAGCGGGAGTTGGGCAGTATGGCAGTTCTTC.

This sequence joins TRBV15 and TRBJ1-2; 9 bases agree with TRBD1. With 1 base clipped from V and 8 bases from J, the junction kept 2 bases outside the gene matches. The CDR3 is 13 amino acids. CDR1 is LNHNV, CDR2 YYDKDF, per germline (reference sequence). This CDR3 reads CATSRGDRAGYTF. The CDR3 nucleotides read TGTGCCACCAGCAGAGGGGACAGGGCAGGCTACACCTTC.

Points on this clone: Other DNA sequences from this sample encode an identical CDR3 as well. The genes are TRBV14 and TRBJ2-5, with 8 bases fitting TRBD1. In germline, CDR1 is SGHDN, CDR2 FVKESK. The V segment lost 2 bases and the J segment 2 bases; nucleotides outside the gene matches: 1. This CDR3 is 14 amino acids long. The CDR3 DNA sequence: TGTGCCAGCAGCCAAAACAGGGGGCAAGAGACCCAGTACTTC. Its translation: CASSQNRGQETQYF.

V is TRBV7-7 and J is TRBJ2-1; 8 bases are shared with TRBD2. V gave up 5 bases and J gave up 7 bases; unmatched junction bases: 10. Germline V lookup: CDR1 SSHAT, CDR2 FNYEAQ (reference sequence). The CDR3 runs 15 residues. The CDR3 spells CASSLSGTGGNEQFF. The CDR3 DNA reads TGTGCCAGCAGCCTTAGCGGGACCGGTGGGAATGAGCAGTTCTTC.

The chain employs TRBV9 and TRBJ2-1; 11 bases align to TRBD2. Trimming cost V 0 bases and J 4 bases; bases outside gene matches: 3. Looked up from germline, CDR1 is SGDLS and CDR2 is YYNGEE. This CDR3 contains 16 residues. CDR3 bases: TGTGCCAGCAGCGTAGCCGGGACTAGCGGATACAATGAGCAGTTCTTC. Protein product: CASSVAGTSGYNEQFF.

V and J are TRBV19 and TRBJ2-3, with TRBD2 identical over 7 bases. The J segment lost 4 bases and the V segment lost 1 base, leaving 5 bases of the junction unmatched. Germline V gene sequence: CDR1 LNHDA, CDR2 SQIVND (reference sequence). The CDR3 has 15 residues. The CDR3 here is CASSIVLAGADTQYF. CDR3 bases: TGTGCCAGTAGTATAGTCCTCGCGGGAGCAGATACGCAGTATTTT. The full variable domain, rest sourced from reference TRBV19 and TRBJ2-3, is DGGITQSPKYLFRKEGQNVTLSCEQNLNHDAMYWYRQDPGQGLRLIYYSQIVNDFQKGDIAEGYSVSREKKESFPLTVTSAQKNPTAFYLCASSIVLAGADTQYFGPGTRLTVL.

V usage is TRBV18 and J usage is TRBJ2-1, with TRBD2 identical over 7 bases. Germline CDR1 is KGHSH and CDR2 is LQKENI. The length of the CDR3 is 17 residues. With V trimmed by 1 base and J by 7 bases, 13 bases remained unmatched. Written as DNA, the CDR3 is TGTGCCAGCTCACCACGTCCTCGCGGGAGCCTTAGTAATGAGCAGTTCTTC. Protein sequence: CASSPRPRGSLSNEQFF.

J is TRBJ2-5 and V is TRBV3-1 (or the pseudogene TRBV3-2); TRBD2 aligns across 11 bases. V shed 3 bases, J shed 5 bases, and the junction held 8 bases outside the gene matches. CDR3 length: 16 amino acids. Germline lookup yields CDR1 LGHDT and CDR2 YNNKEL (reference sequence). The CDR3 here is CASSQLAGGPGETQYF. The CDR3 bases are TGTGCCAGCAGCCAGTTAGCGGGAGGGCCGGGGGAGACCCAGTACTTC.

This chain links TRBV4-1 with TRBJ2-6, with 10 bases lining up with TRBD1. J was trimmed by 0 bases and V by 2 bases; bases with no gene match: 7. The CDR3 sequence is 19 residues long. Germline values: CDR1 MGHRA, CDR2 YSYEKL. The CDR3 sequence is CASSQNRQGAGSGANVLTF. CDR3 nucleotide sequence: TGCGCCAGCAGCCAAAATCGACAGGGGGCCGGCTCTGGGGCCAACGTCCTGACTTTC.

This clone was seen a few times. The chain employs TRBV2 and TRBJ2-3; 7 bases align to TRBD1. Germline lookup yields CDR1 SNHLY and CDR2 FYNNEI. The CDR3 runs to 15 residues. V gave up 5 bases and J gave up 4 bases; unmatched junction bases: 9. CDR3 in DNA: TGTGCCAGCAGTCCTGGCCAGGGGGTCGCAGATACGCAGTATTTT. This gives the protein CASSPGQGVADTQYF. Using reference TRBV2 and TRBJ2-3 for the parts outside the CDR3, the full variable domain is EPEVTQTPSHQVTQMGQEVILRCVPISNHLYFYWYRQILGQKVEFLVSFYNNEISEKSEIFDDQFSVERPDGSNFTLKIRSTKLEDSAMYFCASSPGQGVADTQYFGPGTRLTVL.

The V and J genes are TRBV10-2 and TRBJ2-1, with 12 bases matching TRBD2. Trimming cost V 0 bases and J 7 bases; bases outside gene matches: 4. The CDR3 covers 16 residues. The germline CDR1 and CDR2 sequences are WSHSY and SAAADI. CDR3 bases: TGCGCCAGCAGTGAGTCGTTTGGGACTAGCGGGAATGAGCAGTTCTTC. This translates into CASSESFGTSGNEQFF.

This sequence joins TRBV29-1 and TRBJ2-1; no reliable D call. Trimming cost V 5 bases and J 8 bases, with 10 bases left between them. Germline values: CDR1 SQVTM, CDR2 ANQGSEA. The CDR3 is made up of 11 amino acids. In DNA, the CDR3 is TGCAGCGTTATCAGTGTCCATGAGCAGTTCTTC. This sequence encodes CSVISVHEQFF.